The sequence of this T cell receptor beta chain was determined in a study of T cells after yellow fever vaccination. Germline V gene data show CDR1 as SGHNT and CDR2 as YYREEE (reference sequence). The CDR3 extends over 12 amino acids. Trimming took 6 bases from V and 9 from J; bases not matched to a gene: 8. Findings and limits, study-wide: Boosting was followed by the reappearance of most primary-vaccination clones (approximately 95% CD4, around 86% CD8).

TCRdb independently ran MiXCR on the 5' RACE reads; one entry per CDR3 protein. The repertoire includes about 340,000 distinct CDR3 sequences, approximately 13% of them detected once, and 2.5% to 4% sits in the top ten. On this clonotype: Its cognate antigen is unknown.

This rearrangement joins TRBV5-4 to TRBJ1-2; 7 bases fit TRBD1. The sample here was CD4+ T cells sorted from PBMCs, taken 15 days after the yellow fever booster vaccination. This clonotype originated in a man aged 18 to 29 who received the YFV17D yellow fever vaccine. The CDR3 sequence: CASTWTGLSYTF. The CDR3 region has the DNA TGTGCCAGCACGTGGACAGGACTCAGCTACACCTTC.